This T cell receptor (beta chain) was identified in a study of spatial heterogeneity in lung cancer. The germline gives CDR1 SGHVS, CDR2 FQNEAQ. The CDR3 extends over 14 amino acids. V was trimmed by 3 bases and J by 1 base, leaving 9 bases between them. A single record per CDR3 protein comes from TCRdb applying MiXCR to the 5' RACE reads. This sample has 20,000 to 30,000 distinct CDR3 sequences, with approximately 6% found just once. This clonotype was detected many times. Time point: blood at routine non-recurrence follow-up after resection. The input material, whole RNA from tumor, nontumor lung or frozen PBMC, was sequenced unsorted.

The specimen was PBMCs, collected at follow-up. The genes are TRBV7-8 and TRBJ2-5; D may be TRBD1 (6 bases). This receptor was taken from a male donor with early-stage non-small cell lung cancer. CDR3 amino acids: CASSLGAVQETQYF. The CDR3, as DNA: TGTGCCAGCAGCTTGGGGGCCGTCCAAGAGACCCAGTACTTC.